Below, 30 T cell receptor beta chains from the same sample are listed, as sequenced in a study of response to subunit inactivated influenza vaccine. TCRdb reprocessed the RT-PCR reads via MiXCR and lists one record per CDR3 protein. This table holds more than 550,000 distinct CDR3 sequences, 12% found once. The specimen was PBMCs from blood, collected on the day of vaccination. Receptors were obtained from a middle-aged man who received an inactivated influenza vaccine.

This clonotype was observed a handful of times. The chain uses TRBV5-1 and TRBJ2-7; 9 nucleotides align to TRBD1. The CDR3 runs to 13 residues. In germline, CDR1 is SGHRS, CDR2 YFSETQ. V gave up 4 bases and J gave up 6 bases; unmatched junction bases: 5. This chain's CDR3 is CASSVGQGVEQYF. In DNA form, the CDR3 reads TGCGCCAGCAGCGTGGGACAGGGAGTCGAGCAGTACTTC.

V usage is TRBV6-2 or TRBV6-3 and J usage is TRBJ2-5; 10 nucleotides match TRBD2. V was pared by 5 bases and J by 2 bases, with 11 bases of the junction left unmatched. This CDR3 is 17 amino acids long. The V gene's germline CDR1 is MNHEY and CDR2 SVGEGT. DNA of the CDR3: TGTGCCAGCAGTCTTATACTCGGGACTAGCGTTCAAGAGACCCAGTACTTC. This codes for CASSLILGTSVQETQYF.

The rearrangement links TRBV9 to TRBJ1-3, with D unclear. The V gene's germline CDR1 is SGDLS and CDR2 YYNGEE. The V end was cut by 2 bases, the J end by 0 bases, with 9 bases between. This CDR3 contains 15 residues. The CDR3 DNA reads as TGTGCCAGCAGCGTCACGGGGAGCTCTGGAAACACCATATATTTT. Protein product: CASSVTGSSGNTIYF.

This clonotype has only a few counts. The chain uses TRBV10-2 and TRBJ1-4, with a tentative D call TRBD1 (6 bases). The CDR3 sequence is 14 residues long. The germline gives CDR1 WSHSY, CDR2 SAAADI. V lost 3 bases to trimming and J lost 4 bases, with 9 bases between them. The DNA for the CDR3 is TGCGCCAGCAGTGATGGGGGCCTTAATGAAAAACTGTTTTTT. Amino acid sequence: CASSDGGLNEKLFF.

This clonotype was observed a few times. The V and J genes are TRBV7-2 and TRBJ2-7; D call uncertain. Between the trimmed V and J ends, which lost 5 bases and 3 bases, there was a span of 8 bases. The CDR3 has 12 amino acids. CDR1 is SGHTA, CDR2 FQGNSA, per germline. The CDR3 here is CASSPHFYEQYF. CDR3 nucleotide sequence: TGTGCCAGCAGCCCTCACTTCTACGAGCAGTACTTC.

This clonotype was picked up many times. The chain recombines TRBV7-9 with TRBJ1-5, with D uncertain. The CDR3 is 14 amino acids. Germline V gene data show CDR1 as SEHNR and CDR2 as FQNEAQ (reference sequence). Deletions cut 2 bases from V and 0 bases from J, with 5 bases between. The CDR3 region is CASSLSNSNQPQHF. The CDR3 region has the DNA TGTGCCAGCAGCTTATCTAATAGCAATCAGCCCCAGCATTTT. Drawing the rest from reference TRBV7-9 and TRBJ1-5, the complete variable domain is DTGVSQNPRHKITKRGQNVTFRCDPISEHNRLYWYRQTLGQGPEFLTYFQNEAQLEKSRLLSDRFSAERPKGSFSTLEIQRTEQGDSAMYLCASSLSNSNQPQHFGDGTRLSIL.

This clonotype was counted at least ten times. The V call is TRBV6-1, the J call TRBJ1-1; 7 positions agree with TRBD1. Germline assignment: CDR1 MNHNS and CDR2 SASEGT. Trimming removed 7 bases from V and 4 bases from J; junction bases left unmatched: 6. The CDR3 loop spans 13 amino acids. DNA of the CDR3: TGTGCCAGCACCAGACAGGGAGGCACTGAAGCTTTCTTT. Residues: CASTRQGGTEAFF.

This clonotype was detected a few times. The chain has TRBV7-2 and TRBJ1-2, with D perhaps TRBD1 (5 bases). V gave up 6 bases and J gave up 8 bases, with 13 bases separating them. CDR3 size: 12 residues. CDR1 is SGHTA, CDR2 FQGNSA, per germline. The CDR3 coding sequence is TGTGCCAGCAGTAGAAGCAGGGAAGGCTACACCTTC. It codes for CASSRSREGYTF.

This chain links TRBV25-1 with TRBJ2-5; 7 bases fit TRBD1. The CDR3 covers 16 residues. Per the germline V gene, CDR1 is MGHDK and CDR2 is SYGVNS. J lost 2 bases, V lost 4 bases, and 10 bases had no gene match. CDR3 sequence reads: CASSARWGQTQETQYF. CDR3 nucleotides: TGTGCCAGCAGTGCCCGATGGGGACAGACACAAGAGACCCAGTACTTC. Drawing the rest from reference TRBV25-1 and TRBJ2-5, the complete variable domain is EADIYQTPRYLVIGTGKKITLECSQTMGHDKMYWYQQDPGMELHLIHYSYGVNSTEKGDLSSESTVSRIRTEHFPLTLESARPSHTSQYLCASSARWGQTQETQYFGPGTRLLVL.

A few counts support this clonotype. The CDR3 DNA reads as TGTGCCACAAAGGGACGGGCGAACACCGGGGAGCTGTTTTTT. Translating it yields CATKGRANTGELFF. The chain couples TRBV24-1 to TRBJ2-2; D possibly matches TRBD1 or TRBD2 (5 bases each). Per the germline V gene, CDR1 is KGHDR and CDR2 is SFDVKD. V lost 10 bases and J 0 bases, leaving 11 bases between the germline ends. The CDR3 is 14 amino acids.

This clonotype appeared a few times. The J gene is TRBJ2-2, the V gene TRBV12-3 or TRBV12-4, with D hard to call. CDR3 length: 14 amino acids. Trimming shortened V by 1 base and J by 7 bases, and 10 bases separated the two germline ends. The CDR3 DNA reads TGTGCCAGCAGTTTAGTGTCCGAGGTCGGGGAGCTGTTTTTT. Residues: CASSLVSEVGELFF.

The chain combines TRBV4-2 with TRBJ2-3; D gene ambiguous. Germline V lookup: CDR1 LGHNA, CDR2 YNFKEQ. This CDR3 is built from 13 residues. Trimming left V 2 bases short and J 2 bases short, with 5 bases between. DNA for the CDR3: TGTGCCAGCAGCCAAACAATCACAGATACGCAGTATTTT. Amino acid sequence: CASSQTITDTQYF.

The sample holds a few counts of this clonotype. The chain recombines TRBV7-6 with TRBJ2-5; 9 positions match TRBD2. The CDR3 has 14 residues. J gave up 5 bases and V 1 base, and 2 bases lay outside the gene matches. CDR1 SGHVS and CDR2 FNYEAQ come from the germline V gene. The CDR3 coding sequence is TGTGCCAGCAGCTTAGGACTAGCGGTCGAGACCCAGTACTTC. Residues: CASSLGLAVETQYF. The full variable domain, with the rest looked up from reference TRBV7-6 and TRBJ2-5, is GAGVSQSPRYKVTKRGQDVALRCDPISGHVSLYWYRQALGQGPEFLTYFNYEAQQDKSGLPNDRFSAERPEGSISTLTIQRTEQRDSAMYRCASSLGLAVETQYFGPGTRLLVL.

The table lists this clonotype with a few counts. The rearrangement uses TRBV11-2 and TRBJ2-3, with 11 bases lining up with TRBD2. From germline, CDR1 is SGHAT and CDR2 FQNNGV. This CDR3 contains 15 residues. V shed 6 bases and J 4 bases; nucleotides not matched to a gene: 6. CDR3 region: CASRKLAGAPDTQYF. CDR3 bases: TGTGCCAGCAGGAAACTAGCGGGGGCCCCAGATACGCAGTATTTT.

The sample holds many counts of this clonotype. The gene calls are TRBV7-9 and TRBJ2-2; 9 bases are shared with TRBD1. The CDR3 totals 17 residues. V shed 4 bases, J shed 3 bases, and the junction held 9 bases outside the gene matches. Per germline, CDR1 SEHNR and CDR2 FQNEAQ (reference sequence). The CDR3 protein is CASSWPGQGSYTGELFF. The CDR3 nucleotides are TGTGCCAGCAGCTGGCCGGGACAGGGCTCTTACACCGGGGAGCTGTTTTTT. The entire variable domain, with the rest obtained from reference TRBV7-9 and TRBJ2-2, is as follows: DTGVSQNPRHKITKRGQNVTFRCDPISEHNRLYWYRQTLGQGPEFLTYFQNEAQLEKSRLLSDRFSAERPKGSFSTLEIQRTEQGDSAMYLCASSWPGQGSYTGELFFGEGSRLTVL.

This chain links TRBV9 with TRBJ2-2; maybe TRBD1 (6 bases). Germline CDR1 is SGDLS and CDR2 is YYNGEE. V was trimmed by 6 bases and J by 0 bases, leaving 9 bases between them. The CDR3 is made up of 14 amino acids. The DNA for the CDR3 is TGTGCCAGCAATCGACAGGCGAACACCGGGGAGCTGTTTTTT. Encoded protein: CASNRQANTGELFF.

The DNA of the CDR3 is TGTGCCAGCAGCTTAGCGTTTCTGGGCAGGGAAGCAGATACGCAGTATTTT. It yields the protein CASSLAFLGREADTQYF. V and J are TRBV7-2 and TRBJ2-3, with D possibly TRBD1 on 5 matching bases. CDR3 length: 17 amino acids. The V and J ends lost 0 bases and 4 bases respectively, with 17 bases between them. Germline V lookup: CDR1 SGHTA, CDR2 FQGNSA.

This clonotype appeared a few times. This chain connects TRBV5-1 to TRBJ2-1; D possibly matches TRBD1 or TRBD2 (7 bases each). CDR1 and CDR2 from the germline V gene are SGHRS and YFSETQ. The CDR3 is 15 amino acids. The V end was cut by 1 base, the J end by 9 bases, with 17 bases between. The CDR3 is CASSLTGEGFGEQFF. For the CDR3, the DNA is TGCGCCAGCAGCTTGACAGGGGAGGGATTCGGTGAGCAGTTCTTC.

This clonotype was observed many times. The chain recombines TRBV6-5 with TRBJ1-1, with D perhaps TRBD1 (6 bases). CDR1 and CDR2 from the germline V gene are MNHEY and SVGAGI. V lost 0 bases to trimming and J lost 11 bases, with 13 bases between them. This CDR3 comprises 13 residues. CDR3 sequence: CASSYSDPRGAFF. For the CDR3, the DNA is TGTGCCAGCAGTTACTCAGACCCTAGGGGGGCTTTCTTT.

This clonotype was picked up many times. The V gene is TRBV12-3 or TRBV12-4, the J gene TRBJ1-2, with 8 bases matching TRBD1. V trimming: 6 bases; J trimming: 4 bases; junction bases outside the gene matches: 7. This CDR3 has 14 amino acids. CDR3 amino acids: CASSSTGVGYGYTF. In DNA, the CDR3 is TGTGCCAGCAGCTCGACAGGGGTTGGCTATGGCTACACCTTC.

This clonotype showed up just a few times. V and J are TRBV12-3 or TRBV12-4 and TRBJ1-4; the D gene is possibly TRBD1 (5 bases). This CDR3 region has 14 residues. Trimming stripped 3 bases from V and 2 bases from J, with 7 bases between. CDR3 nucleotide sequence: TGTGCCAGCAGTTTCAGGGATACTAATGAAAAACTGTTTTTT. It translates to CASSFRDTNEKLFF.

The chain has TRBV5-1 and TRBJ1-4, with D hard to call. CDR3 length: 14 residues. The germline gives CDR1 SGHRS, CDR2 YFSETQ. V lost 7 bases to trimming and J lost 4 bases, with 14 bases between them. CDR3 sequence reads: CASAYEGVNEKLFF. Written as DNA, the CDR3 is TGCGCCAGCGCTTACGAGGGCGTTAATGAAAAACTGTTTTTT.

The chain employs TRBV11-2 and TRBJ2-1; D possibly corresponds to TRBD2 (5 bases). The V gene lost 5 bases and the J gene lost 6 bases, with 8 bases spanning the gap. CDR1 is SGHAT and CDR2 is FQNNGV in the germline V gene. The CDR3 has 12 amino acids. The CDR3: CASSEEVNEQFF. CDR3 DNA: TGTGCCAGCAGCGAGGAGGTCAATGAGCAGTTCTTC.

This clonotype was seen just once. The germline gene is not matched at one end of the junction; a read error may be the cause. CDR3 in DNA: TGTGCCAGCAGCCCTGGACAGGGGTATAGTTCACCCCTCCACTTT. Protein product: CASSPGQGYSSPLHF. This sequence joins TRBV5-6 and TRBJ1-6; TRBD1 aligns across 9 bases. CDR1 is SGHDT and CDR2 is YYEEEE in the germline V gene. The CDR3 is 15 residues long.

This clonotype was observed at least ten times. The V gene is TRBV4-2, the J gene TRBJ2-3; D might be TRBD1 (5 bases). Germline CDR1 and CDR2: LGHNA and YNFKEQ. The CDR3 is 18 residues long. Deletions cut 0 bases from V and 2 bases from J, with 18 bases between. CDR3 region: CASSQDSTGYLDTDTQYF. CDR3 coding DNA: TGTGCCAGCAGCCAAGATTCCACAGGTTATCTCGACACAGATACGCAGTATTTT.

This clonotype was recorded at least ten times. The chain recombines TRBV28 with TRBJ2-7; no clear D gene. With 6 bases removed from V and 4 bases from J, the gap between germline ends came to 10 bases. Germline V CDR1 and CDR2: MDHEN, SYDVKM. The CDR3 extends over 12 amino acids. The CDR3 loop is CASSLLGYEQYF. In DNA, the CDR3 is TGTGCCAGCAGCCTCCTGGGGTACGAGCAGTACTTC.

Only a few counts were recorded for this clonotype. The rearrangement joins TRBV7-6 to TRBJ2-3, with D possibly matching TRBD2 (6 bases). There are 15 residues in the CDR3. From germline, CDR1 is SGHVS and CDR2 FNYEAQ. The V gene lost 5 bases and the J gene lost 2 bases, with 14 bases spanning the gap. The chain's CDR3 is CASSPGLYTTDTQYF. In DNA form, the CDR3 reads TGTGCCAGCAGCCCGGGACTTTACACCACAGATACGCAGTATTTT.

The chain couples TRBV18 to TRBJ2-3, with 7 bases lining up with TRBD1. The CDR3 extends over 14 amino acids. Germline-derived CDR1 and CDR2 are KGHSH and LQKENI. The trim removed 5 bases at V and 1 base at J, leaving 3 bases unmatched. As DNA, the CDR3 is TGTGCCAGCTCAGCAACAGGGGGCACAGATACGCAGTATTTT. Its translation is CASSATGGTDTQYF.

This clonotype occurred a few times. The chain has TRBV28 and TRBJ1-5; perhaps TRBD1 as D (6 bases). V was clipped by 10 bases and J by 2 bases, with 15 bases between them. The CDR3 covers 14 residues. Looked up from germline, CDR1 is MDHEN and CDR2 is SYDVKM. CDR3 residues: CATLLGAGNQPQHF. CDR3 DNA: TGTGCCACCCTACTGGGGGCGGGCAATCAGCCCCAGCATTTT. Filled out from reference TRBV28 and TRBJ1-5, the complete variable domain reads DVKVTQSSRYLVKRTGEKVFLECVQDMDHENMFWYRQDPGLGLRLIYFSYDVKMKEKGDIPEGYSVSREKKERFSLILESASTNQTSMYLCATLLGAGNQPQHFGDGTRLSIL.

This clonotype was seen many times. CDR3 DNA: TGTGCCAGCAGCTGGGGACAAAGTGAAAAACTGTTTTTT. Translated, it gives CASSWGQSEKLFF. This sequence joins TRBV5-6 and TRBJ1-4; TRBD1 is a possible D gene (6 bases). The CDR3 has 13 amino acids. CDR1 and CDR2 from the germline V gene are SGHDT and YYEEEE. Trimming pared 3 bases from V and 7 bases from J, leaving 10 bases between.